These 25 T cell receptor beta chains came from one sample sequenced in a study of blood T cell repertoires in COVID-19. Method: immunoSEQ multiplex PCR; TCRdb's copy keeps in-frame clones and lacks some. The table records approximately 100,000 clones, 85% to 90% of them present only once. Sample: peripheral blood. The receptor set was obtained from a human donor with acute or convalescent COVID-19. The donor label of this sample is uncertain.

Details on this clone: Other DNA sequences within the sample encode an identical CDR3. CDR3 in DNA: TGTGCCAGCAGCTTGGAGGGAACCGGGGAGCTGTTTTTT. This codes for CASSLEGTGELFF. The chain combines TRBV7-3 with TRBJ2-2, with D possibly being TRBD2 (6 bases). Looked up from germline, CDR1 is SGHTA and CDR2 is FQGTGA. The V end lost 3 bases, the J end lost 5 bases, and 7 bases lay between the germline ends. This CDR3 is built from 13 residues.

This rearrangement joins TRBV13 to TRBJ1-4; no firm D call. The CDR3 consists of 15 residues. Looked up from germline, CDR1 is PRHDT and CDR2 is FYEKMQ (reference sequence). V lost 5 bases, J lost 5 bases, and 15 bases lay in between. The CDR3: CASSEKSGRNEKLFF. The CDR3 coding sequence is TGTGCCAGCAGCGAGAAGTCTGGGAGGAATGAAAAACTGTTTTTT.

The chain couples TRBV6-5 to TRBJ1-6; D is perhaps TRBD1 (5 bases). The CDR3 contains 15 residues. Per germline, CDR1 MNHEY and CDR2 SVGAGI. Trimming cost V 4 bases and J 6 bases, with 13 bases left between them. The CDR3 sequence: CASSFSPGINSPLHF. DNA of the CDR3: TGTGCCAGCAGTTTCTCGCCAGGGATTAATTCACCCCTCCACTTT.

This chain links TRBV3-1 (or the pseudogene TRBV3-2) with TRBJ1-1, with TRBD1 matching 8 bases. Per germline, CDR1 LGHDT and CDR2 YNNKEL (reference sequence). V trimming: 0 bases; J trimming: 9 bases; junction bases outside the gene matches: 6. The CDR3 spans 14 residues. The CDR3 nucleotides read TGTGCCAGCAGCCAAGATCGGGGCAGGGGGCAAGCTTTCTTT. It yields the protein CASSQDRGRGQAFF.

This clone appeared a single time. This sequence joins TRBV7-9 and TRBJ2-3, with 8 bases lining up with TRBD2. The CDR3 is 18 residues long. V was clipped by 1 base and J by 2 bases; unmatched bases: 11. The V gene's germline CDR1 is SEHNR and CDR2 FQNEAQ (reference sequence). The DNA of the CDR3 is TGTGCCAGCAGCTTAGGGACAAGCGGGAGCTACTACACAGATACGCAGTATTTT. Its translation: CASSLGTSGSYYTDTQYF. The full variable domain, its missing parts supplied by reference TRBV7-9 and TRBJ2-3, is DTGVSQNPRHKITKRGQNVTFRCDPISEHNRLYWYRQTLGQGPEFLTYFQNEAQLEKSRLLSDRFSAERPKGSFSTLEIQRTEQGDSAMYLCASSLGTSGSYYTDTQYFGPGTRLTVL.

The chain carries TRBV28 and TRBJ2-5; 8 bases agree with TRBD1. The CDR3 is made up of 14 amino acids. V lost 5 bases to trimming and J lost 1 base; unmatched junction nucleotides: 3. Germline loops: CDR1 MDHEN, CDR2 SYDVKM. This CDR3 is CASSEQGGQETQYF. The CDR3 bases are TGTGCCAGCAGTGAACAGGGGGGCCAAGAGACCCAGTACTTC.

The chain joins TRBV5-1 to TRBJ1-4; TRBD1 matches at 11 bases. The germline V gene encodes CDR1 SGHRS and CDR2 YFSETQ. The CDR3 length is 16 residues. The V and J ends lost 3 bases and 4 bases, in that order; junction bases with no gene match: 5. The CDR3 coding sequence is TGCGCCAGCAGCTCGTTGGGGACAGGGGGTAATGAAAAACTGTTTTTT. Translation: CASSSLGTGGNEKLFF.

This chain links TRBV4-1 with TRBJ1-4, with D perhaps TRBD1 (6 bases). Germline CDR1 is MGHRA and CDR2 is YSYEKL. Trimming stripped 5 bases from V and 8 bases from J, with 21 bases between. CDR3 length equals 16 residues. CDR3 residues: CASSERGGPRHEKLFF. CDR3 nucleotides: TGCGCCAGCAGCGAGAGGGGGGGCCCCAGGCACGAAAAACTGTTTTTT.

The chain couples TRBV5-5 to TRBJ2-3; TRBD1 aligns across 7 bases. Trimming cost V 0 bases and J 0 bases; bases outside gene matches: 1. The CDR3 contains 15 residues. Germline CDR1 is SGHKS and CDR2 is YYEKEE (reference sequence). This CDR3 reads CASSLEGASTDTQYF. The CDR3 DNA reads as TGTGCCAGCAGCTTGGAGGGGGCTAGCACAGATACGCAGTATTTT.

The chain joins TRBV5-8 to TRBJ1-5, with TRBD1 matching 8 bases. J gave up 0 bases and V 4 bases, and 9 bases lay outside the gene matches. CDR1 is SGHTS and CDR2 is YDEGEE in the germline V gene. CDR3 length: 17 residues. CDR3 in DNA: TGTGCCAGCAGCCACGGACAGGGAAGCTATAGCAATCAGCCCCAGCATTTT. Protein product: CASSHGQGSYSNQPQHF.

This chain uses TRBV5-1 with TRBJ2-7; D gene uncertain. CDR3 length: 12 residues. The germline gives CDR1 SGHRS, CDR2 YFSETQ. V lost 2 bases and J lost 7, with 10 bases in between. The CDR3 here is CASSLQANEQYF. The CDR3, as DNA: TGCGCCAGCAGCTTACAAGCGAATGAGCAGTACTTC. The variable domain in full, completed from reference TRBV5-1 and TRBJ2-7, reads KAGVTQTPRYLIKTRGQQVTLSCSPISGHRSVSWYQQTPGQGLQFLFEYFSETQRNKGNFPGRFSGRQFSNSRSEMNVSTLELGDSALYLCASSLQANEQYFGPGTRLTVT.

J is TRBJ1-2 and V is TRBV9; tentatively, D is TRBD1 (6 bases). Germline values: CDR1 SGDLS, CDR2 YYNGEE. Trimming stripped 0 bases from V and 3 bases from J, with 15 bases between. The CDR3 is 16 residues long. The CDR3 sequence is CASSVGGTGSYYGYTF. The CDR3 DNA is TGTGCCAGCAGCGTAGGAGGTACAGGGTCTTACTATGGCTACACCTTC. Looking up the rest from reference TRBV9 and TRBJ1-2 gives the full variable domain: DSGVTQTPKHLITATGQRVTLRCSPRSGDLSVYWYQQSLDQGLQFLIQYYNGEERAKGNILERFSAQQFPDLHSELNLSSLELGDSALYFCASSVGGTGSYYGYTFGSGTRLTVV.

CDR3 DNA: TGTGCCAGCAGCGTAGGACAGCGCCCCATCACTAATGGCTACACCTTC. Residues: CASSVGQRPITNGYTF. J is TRBJ1-2 and V is TRBV9; D perhaps matches TRBD1 (5 bases). Germline V CDR1 and CDR2: SGDLS, YYNGEE. The germline V and J ends were trimmed by 0 bases and 6 bases, with 18 bases remaining between them. This CDR3 comprises 16 residues.

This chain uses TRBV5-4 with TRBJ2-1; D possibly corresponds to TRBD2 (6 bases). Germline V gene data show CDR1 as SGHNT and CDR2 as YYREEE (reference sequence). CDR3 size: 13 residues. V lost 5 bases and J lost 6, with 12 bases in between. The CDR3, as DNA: TGTGCCAGCAGTCCGGGACTCGTCAATGAGCAGTTCTTC. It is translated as CASSPGLVNEQFF.

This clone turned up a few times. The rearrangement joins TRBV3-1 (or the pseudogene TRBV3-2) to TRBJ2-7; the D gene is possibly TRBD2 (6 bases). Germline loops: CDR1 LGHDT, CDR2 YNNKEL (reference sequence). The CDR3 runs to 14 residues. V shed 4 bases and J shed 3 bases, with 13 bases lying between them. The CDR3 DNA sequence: TGTGCCAGCAGCCTTTTTACGACTAGCTACGAGCAGTACTTC. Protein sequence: CASSLFTTSYEQYF.

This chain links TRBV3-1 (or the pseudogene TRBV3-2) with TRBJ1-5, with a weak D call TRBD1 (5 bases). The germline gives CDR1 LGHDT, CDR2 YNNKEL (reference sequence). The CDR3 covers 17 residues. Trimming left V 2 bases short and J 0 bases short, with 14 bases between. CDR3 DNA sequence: TGTGCCAGCAGCCAAAGGACACCTCTCCCTAGCAATCAGCCCCAGCATTTT. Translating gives CASSQRTPLPSNQPQHF.

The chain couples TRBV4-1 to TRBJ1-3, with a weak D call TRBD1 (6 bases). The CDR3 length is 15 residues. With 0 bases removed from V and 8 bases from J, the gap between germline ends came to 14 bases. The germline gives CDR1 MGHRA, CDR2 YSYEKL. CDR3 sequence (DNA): TGCGCCAGCAGCCAAGAGCCACAGCAGGGGCACACCATATATTTT. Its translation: CASSQEPQQGHTIYF.

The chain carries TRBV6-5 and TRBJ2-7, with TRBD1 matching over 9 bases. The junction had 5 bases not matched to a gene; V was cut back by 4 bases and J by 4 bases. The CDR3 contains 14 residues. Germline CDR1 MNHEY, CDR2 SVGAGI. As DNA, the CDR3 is TGTGCCAGCAGTTCTGGGACAGGGAAATACGAGCAGTACTTC. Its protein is CASSSGTGKYEQYF.

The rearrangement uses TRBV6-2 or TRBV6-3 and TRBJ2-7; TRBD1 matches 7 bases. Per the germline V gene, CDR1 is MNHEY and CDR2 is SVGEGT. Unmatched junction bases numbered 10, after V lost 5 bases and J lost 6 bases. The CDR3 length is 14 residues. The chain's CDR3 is CASSQNYRGTEQYF. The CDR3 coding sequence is TGTGCCAGCAGTCAGAACTACAGGGGTACCGAGCAGTACTTC.

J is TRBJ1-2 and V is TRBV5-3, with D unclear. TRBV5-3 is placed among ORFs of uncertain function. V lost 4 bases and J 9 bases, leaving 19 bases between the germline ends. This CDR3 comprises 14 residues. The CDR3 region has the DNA TGTGCCAGAAGCCCCTTATGGCAGGATGGAAGCTACACCTTC. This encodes CARSPLWQDGSYTF.

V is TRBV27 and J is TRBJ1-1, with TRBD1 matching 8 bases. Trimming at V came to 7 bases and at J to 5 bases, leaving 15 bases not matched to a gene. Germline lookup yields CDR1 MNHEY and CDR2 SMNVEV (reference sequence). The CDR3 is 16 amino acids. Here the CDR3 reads CASKADRGTIGTEAFF. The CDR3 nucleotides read TGTGCCAGCAAGGCCGACAGGGGCACGATCGGGACTGAAGCTTTCTTT.

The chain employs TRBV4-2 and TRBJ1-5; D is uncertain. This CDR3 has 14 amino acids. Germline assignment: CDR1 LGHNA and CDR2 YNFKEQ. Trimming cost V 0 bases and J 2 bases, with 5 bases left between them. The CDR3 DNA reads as TGTGCCAGCAGCCAAGAGTATGGCAATCAGCCCCAGCATTTT. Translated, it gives CASSQEYGNQPQHF.

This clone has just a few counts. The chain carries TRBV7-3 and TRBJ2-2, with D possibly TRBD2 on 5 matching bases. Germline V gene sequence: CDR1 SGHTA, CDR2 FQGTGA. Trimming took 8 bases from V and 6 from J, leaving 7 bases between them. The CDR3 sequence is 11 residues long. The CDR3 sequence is CASRGSGELFF. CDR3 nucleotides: TGTGCCAGCCGGGGTTCCGGGGAGCTGTTTTTT.

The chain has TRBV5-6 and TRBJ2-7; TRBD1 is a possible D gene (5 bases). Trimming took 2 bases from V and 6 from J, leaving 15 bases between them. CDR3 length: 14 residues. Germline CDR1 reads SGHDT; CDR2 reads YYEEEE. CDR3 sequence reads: CASSLRGEGGEQYF. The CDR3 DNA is TGTGCCAGCAGCTTAAGGGGTGAAGGTGGCGAGCAGTACTTC.

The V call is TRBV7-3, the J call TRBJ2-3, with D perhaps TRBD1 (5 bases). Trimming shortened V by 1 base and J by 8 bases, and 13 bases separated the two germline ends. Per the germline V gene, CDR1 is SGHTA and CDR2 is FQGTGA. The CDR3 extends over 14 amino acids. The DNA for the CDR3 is TGTGCCAGCAGCTTAAGTCAGGGTGGTGGTACGCAGTATTTT. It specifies CASSLSQGGGTQYF.